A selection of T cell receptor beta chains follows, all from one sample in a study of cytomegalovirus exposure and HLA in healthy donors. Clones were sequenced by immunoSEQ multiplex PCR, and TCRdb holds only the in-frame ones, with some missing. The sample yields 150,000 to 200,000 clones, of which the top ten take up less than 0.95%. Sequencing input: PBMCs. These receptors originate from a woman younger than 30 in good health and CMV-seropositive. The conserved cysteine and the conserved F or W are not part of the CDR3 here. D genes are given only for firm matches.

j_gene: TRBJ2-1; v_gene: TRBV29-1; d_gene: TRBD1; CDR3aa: SVAFSGGYNEQF
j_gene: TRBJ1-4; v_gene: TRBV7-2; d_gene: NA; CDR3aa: ASSSGPRGSGKLF
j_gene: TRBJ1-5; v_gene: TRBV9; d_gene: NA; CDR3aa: ASSVEAGWNQPQH
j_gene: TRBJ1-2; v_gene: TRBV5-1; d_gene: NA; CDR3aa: ASSSPGVDGYT
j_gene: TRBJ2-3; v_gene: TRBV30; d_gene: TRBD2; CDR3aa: AWSSPAGLHTDTQY
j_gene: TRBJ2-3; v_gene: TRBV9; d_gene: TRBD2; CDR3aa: ASSVGASGSRTDTQY
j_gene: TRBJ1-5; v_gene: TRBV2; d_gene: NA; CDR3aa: ASIRGGDSNQPQH
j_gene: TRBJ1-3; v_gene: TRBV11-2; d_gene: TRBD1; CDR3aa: ASSLVPGQGRNTIY
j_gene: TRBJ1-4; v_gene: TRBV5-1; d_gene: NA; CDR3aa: ASSPENWFDEKLF
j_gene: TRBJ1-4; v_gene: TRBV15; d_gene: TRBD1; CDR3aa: ATSRARDRGQANEKLF
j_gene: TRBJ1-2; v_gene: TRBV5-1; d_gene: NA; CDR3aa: ASSLAVGTYGYT
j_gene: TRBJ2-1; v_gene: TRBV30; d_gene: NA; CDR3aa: AWSSGDGRYNEQF
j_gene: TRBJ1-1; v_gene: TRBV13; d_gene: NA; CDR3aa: ASSLFREAF
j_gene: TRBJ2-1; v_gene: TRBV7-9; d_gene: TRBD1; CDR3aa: ASSLGGQGPNYNEQF
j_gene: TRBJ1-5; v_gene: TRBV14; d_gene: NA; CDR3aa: ASSHGSNQPQH
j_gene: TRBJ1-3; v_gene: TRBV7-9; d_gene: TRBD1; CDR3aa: ASSSRTGPGDTIY
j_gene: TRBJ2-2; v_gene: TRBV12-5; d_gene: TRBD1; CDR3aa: ASGAPDRGGGELF
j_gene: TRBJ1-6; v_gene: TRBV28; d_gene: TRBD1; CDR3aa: ASRQGNNSPLH